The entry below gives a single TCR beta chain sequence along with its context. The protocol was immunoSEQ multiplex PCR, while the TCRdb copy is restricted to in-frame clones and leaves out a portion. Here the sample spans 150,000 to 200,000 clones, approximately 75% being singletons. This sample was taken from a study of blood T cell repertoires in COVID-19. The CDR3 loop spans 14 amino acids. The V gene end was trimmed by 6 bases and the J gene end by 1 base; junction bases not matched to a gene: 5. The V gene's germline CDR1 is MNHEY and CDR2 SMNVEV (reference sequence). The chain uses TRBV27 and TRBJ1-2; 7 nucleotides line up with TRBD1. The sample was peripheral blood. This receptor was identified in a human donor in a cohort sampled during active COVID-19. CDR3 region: CASRPDRSNYGYTF. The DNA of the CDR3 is TGTGCCAGCAGGCCGGACAGGAGTAACTATGGCTACACCTTC.